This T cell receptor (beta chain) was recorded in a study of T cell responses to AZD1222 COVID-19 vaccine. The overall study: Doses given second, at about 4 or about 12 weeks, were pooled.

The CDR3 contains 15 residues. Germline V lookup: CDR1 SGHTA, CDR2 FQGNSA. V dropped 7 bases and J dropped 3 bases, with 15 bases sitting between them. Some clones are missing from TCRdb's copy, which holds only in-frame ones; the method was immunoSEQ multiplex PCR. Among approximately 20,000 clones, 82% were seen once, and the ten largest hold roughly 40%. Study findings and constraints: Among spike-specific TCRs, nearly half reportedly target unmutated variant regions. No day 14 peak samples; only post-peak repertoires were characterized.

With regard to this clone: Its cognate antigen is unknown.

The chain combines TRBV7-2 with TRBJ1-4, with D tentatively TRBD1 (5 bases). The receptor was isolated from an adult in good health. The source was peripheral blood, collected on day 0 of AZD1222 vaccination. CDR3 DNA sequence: TGTGCCAGCACTTTGCGGGGGACCTCTAATGAAAAACTGTTTTTT. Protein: CASTLRGTSNEKLFF.